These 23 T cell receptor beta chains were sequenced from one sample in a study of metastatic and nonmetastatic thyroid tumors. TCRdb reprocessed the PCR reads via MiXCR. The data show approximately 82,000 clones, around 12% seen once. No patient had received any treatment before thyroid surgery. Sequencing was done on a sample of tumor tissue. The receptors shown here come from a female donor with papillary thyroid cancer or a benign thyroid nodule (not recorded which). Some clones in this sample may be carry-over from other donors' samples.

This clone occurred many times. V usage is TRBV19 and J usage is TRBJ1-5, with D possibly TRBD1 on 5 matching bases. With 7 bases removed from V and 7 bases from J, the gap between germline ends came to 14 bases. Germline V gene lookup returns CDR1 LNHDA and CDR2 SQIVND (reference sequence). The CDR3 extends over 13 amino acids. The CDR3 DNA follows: TGTGCCAGTATTGGGGGAGGGTGGCAGCCCCAGCATTTT. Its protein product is CASIGGGWQPQHF.

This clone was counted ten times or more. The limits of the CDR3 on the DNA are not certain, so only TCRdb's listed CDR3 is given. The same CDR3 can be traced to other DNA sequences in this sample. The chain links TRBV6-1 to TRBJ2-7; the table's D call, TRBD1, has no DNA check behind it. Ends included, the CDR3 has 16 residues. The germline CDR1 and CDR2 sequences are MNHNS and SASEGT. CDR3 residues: CASSSSGQVEHYEQYF.

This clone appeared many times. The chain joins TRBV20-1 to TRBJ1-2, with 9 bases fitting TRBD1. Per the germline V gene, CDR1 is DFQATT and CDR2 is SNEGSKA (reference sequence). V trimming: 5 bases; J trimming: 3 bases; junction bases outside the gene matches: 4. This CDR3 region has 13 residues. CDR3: CSAQQGADYGYTF. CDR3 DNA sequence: TGCAGTGCTCAACAGGGGGCTGACTATGGCTACACCTTC.

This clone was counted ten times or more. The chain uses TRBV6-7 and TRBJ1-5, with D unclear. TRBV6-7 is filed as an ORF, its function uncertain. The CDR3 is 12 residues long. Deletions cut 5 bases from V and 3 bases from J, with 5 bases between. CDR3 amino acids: CASSRFNQPQHF. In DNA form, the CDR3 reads TGTGCCAGCAGTAGGTTCAATCAGCCCCAGCATTTT.

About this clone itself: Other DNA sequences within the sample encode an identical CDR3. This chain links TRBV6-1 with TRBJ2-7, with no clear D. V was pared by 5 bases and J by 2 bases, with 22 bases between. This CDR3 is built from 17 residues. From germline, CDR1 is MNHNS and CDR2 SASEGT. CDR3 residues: CASSPRRAGGTPYEQYF. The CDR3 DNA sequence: TGTGCCAGCAGTCCACGCCGGGCAGGTGGTACCCCCTACGAGCAGTACTTC.

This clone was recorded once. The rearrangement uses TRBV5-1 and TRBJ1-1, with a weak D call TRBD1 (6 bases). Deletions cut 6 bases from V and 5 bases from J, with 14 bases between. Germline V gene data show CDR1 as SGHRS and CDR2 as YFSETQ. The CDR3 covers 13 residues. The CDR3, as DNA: TGCGCCAGCACGGGCAGGGGAAGAACTGAAGCTTTCTTT. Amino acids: CASTGRGRTEAFF.

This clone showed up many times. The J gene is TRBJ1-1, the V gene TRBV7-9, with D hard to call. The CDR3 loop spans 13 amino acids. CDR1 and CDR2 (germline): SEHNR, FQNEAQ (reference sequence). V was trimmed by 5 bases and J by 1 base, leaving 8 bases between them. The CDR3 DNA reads TGTGCCAGCAGCCACTGGGGGAACACTGAAGCTTTCTTT. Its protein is CASSHWGNTEAFF.

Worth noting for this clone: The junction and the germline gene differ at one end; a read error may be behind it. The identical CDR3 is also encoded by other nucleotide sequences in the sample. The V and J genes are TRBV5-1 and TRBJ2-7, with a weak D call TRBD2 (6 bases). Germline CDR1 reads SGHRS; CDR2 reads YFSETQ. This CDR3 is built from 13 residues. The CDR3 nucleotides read TGCGCCAGCAGCTTGAGTGAGGACTACGAGCAGTACTTT. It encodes CASSLSEDYEQYF.

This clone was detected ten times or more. The DNA of the CDR3 is TGTGCCAGCAGTGTAGCAGGAGCGGGGCGCATGTTTTGGTTCTTC. This translates into CASSVAGAGRMFWFF. The chain combines TRBV2 with TRBJ2-1, with 7 bases that match TRBD2. V dropped 4 bases and J dropped 15; count of bases not matched to a gene: 18. CDR3 length: 15 residues. In germline, CDR1 is SNHLY, CDR2 FYNNEI. The full variable domain, in which reference TRBV2 and TRBJ2-1 provide the parts outside the CDR3, is EPEVTQTPSHQVTQMGQEVILRCVPISNHLYFYWYRQILGQKVEFLVSFYNNEISEKSEIFDDQFSVERPDGSNFTLKIRSTKLEDSAMYFCASSVAGAGRMFWFFGPGTRLTVL.

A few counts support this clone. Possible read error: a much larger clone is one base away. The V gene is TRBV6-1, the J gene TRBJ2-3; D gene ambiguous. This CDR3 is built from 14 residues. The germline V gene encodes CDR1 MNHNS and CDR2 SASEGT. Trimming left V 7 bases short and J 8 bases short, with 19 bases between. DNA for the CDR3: TGTGCCAGCATACCCGACTGGTTTTTGGGTACGCAGTATTTT. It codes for CASIPDWFLGTQYF.

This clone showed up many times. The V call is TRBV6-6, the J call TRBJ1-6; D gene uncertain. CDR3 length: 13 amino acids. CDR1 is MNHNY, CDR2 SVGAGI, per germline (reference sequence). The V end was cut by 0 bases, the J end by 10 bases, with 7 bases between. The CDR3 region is CASSYSTWSPLHF. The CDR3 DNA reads TGTGCCAGCAGTTACTCGACTTGGTCACCCCTCCACTTT.

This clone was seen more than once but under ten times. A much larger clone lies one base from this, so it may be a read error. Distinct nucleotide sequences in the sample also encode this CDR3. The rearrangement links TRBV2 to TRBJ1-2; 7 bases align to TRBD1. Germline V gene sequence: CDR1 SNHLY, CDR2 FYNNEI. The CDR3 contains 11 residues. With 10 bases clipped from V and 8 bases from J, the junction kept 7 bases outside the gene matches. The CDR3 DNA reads TGTGCCATCGGGACAGTCGACGGCTACACCTTC. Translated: CAIGTVDGYTF.

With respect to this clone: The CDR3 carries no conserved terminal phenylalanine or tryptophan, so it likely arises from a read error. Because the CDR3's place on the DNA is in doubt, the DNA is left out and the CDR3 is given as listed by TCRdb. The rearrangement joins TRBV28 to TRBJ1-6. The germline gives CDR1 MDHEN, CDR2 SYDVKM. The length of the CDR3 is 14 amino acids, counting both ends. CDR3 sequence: CASTPGLYNSPLHS.

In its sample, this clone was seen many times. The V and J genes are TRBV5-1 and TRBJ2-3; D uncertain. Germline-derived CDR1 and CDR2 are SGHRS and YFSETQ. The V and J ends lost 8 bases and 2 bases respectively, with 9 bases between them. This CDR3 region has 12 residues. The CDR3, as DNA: TGCGCCAGTGGGCCTTACACAGATACGCAGTATTTT. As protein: CASGPYTDTQYF.

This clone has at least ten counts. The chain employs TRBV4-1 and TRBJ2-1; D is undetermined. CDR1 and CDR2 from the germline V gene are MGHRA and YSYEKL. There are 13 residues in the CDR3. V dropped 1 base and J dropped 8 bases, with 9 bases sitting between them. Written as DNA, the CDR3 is TGCGCCAGCAGCCAAGTTGGGTACGATGAGCAGTTCTTC. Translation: CASSQVGYDEQFF.

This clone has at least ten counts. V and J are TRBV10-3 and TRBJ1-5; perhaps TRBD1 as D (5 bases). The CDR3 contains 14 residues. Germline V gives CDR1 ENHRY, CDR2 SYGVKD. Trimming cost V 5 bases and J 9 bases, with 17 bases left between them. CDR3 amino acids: CAISPGTADWPQHF. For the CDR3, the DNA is TGTGCCATCAGTCCCGGGACGGCAGATTGGCCCCAGCATTTT.

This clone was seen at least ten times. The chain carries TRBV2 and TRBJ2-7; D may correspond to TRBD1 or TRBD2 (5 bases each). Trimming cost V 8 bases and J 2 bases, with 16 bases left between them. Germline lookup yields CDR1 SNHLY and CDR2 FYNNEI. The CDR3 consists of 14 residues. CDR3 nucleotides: TGTGCCAGCTTGGGACGTCCGGGTCCCTACGAGCAGTACTTC. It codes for CASLGRPGPYEQYF.

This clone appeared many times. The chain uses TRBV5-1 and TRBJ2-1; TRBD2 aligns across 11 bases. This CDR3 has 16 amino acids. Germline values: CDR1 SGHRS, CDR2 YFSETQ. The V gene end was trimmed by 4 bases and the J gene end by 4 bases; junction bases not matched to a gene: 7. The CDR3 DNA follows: TGCGCCAGCAGCCCTTTAGCGGGAGGGGGGTACAATGAGCAGTTCTTC. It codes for CASSPLAGGGYNEQFF.

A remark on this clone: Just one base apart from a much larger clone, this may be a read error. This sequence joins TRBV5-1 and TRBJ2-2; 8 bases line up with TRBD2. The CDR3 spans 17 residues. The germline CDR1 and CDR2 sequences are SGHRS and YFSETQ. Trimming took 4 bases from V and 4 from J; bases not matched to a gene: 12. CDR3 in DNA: TGCGCCAGCAGCCCCTGGGTAGCGGGACCGAGCACCGGGGAGCTGTTTTTT. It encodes CASSPWVAGPSTGELFF.

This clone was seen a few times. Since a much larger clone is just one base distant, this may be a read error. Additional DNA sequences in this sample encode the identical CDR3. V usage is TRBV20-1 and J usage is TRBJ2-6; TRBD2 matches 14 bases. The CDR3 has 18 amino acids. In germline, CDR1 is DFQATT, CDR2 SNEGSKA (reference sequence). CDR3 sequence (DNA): TGCAGTGCTAGGACTAGCGGGAGGGTGAACTCTGGGGCCAACGTCCTTACTTTC. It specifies CSARTSGRVNSGANVLTF.

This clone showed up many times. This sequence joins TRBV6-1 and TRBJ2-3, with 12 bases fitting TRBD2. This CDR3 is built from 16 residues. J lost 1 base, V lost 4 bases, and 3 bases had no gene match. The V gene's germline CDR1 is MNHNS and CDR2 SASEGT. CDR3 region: CASSGSSGGGTDTQYF. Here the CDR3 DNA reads TGTGCCAGCAGTGGGTCTAGCGGGGGGGGCACAGATACGCAGTATTTT.

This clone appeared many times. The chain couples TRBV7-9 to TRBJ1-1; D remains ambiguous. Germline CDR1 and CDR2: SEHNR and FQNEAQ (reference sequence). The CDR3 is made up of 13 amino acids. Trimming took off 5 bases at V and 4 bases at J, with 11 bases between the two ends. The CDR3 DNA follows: TGTGCCAGCAGCGTCCGGAGGGCCACTGAAGCTTTCTTT. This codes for CASSVRRATEAFF.

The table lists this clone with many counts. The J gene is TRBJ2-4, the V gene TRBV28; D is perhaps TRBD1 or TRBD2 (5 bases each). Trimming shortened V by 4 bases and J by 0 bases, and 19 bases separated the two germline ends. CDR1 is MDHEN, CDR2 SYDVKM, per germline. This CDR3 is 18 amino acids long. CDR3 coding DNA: TGTGCCAGCAGTTCTTTGGGACCTACCATATTAGCCAAAAACATTCAGTACTTC. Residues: CASSSLGPTILAKNIQYF.